These 29 T cell receptor beta chains were all obtained from the same sample, sequenced in a study of blood T cell repertoires in COVID-19. Profiling relied on immunoSEQ multiplex PCR, and the TCRdb table lists in-frame clones only, not all of them. Of about 16,000 clones listed, about 86% were seen once; the top ten hold 17%. The material sequenced was peripheral blood. These receptors were collected from a human donor in a cohort sampled during active COVID-19.

This clone was recorded once. V usage is TRBV6-5 and J usage is TRBJ2-3, with D maybe TRBD2 (6 bases). This CDR3 is built from 16 residues. Per the germline V gene, CDR1 is MNHEY and CDR2 is SVGAGI. V dropped 2 bases and J dropped 6 bases, with 18 bases sitting between them. CDR3 bases: TGTGCCAGCAGTTACGCTTGGGGACTGGAAGTCGATACGCAGTATTTT. This codes for CASSYAWGLEVDTQYF.

The chain uses TRBV19 and TRBJ1-1; a weak D match, TRBD1 (5 bases). V was pared by 7 bases and J by 4 bases, with 16 bases between. The CDR3 contains 14 residues. Germline-derived CDR1 and CDR2 are LNHDA and SQIVND (reference sequence). CDR3 in DNA: TGTGCCAGTATTCAGGGTGGTGTGGGCACTGAAGCTTTCTTT. It is translated as CASIQGGVGTEAFF.

This clone turned up a few times. This sequence joins TRBV6-5 and TRBJ1-3; D gene ambiguous. The CDR3 runs to 14 residues. Germline CDR1 reads MNHEY; CDR2 reads SVGAGI. V gave up 2 bases and J gave up 0 bases, with 5 bases separating them. The CDR3 region has the DNA TGTGCCAGCAGTTACAGTAGCTCTGGAAACACCATATATTTT. It yields the protein CASSYSSSGNTIYF.

The chain recombines TRBV21-1 with TRBJ2-3; the D call TRBD2 from the table was never checked on the DNA. TRBV21-1 is a pseudogene. This CDR3 has 14 residues. Here the CDR3 DNA reads TGTGCCCCCTCCCGGCGGGGGGCGACAGATACGCAGTATTTT. It codes for CAPSRRGATDTQYF.

The chain uses TRBV7-6 and TRBJ2-7, with D unresolved. The CDR3 has 13 amino acids. Germline V gene sequence: CDR1 SGHVS, CDR2 FNYEAQ. V dropped 0 bases and J dropped 6 bases, with 9 bases sitting between them. DNA for the CDR3: TGTGCCAGCAGCTTAGCGGAGAGGCTCGAGCAGTACTTC. Its translation is CASSLAERLEQYF.

The chain links TRBV5-5 to TRBJ2-1; weak D call: TRBD2 (6 bases). The germline V gene has CDR1 SGHKS and CDR2 YYEKEE (reference sequence). Trimming shortened V by 4 bases and J by 0 bases, and 11 bases separated the two germline ends. This CDR3 is built from 15 residues. As DNA, the CDR3 is TGTGCCAGCAGCCGCACGGGAGTCTCCTACAATGAGCAGTTCTTC. It translates to CASSRTGVSYNEQFF.

V gene TRBV7-9 combines with J gene TRBJ2-1; D remains ambiguous. Germline CDR1 and CDR2: SEHNR and FQNEAQ (reference sequence). The CDR3 sequence is 13 residues long. Trimming removed 6 bases at V and 8 bases at J, with 14 bases between. The chain's CDR3 is CASRFYGADEQFF. In DNA form, the CDR3 reads TGTGCCAGCAGGTTTTACGGAGCTGATGAGCAGTTCTTC.

This chain links TRBV3-1 (or the pseudogene TRBV3-2) with TRBJ1-2; D might be TRBD1 (6 bases). CDR3 length equals 14 residues. V was pared by 2 bases and J by 4 bases, with 11 bases between. The germline V gene has CDR1 LGHDT and CDR2 YNNKEL (reference sequence). The chain's CDR3 is CASSQFRDTYGYTF. The CDR3 DNA reads TGTGCCAGCAGCCAATTCCGGGACACCTATGGCTACACCTTC.

This chain links TRBV29-1 with TRBJ1-2, with D perhaps TRBD1 (5 bases). CDR3 size: 12 residues. The ends were cut back, 4 bases at V and 7 bases at J, with 13 bases in the middle. Germline lookup yields CDR1 SQVTM and CDR2 ANQGSEA. The CDR3 is CSVADSGGGYTF. CDR3 DNA: TGCAGCGTTGCCGACTCGGGGGGTGGCTACACCTTC.

The chain recombines TRBV4-2 with TRBJ1-3; D is undetermined. This CDR3 is built from 14 residues. Germline CDR1 LGHNA, CDR2 YNFKEQ. Trimming pared 0 bases from V and 4 bases from J, leaving 7 bases between. CDR3 residues: CASSQDPGGNTIYF. CDR3 nucleotides: TGTGCCAGCAGCCAAGATCCGGGGGGAAACACCATATATTTT.

This chain connects TRBV5-5 to TRBJ2-7; no clear D gene. The CDR3 spans 15 residues. V lost 0 bases, J lost 0 bases, and 10 bases lay in between. The germline V gene encodes CDR1 SGHKS and CDR2 YYEKEE (reference sequence). The CDR3 sequence is CASSLAVMSSYEQYF. The CDR3 region has the DNA TGTGCCAGCAGCTTGGCCGTGATGAGCTCCTACGAGCAGTACTTC.

This clone was counted a single time. This chain uses TRBV10-3 with TRBJ2-1; 7 bases map to TRBD2. The CDR3 is made up of 16 amino acids. In germline, CDR1 is ENHRY, CDR2 SYGVKD. V lost 4 bases to trimming and J lost 0 bases; unmatched junction nucleotides: 6. CDR3 protein: CAISGSRGDSYNEQFF. The CDR3 bases are TGTGCCATCAGTGGCAGTCGGGGGGACTCCTACAATGAGCAGTTCTTC.

The genes are TRBV6-5 and TRBJ2-3; D call uncertain. This CDR3 spans 14 amino acids. The germline V gene has CDR1 MNHEY and CDR2 SVGAGI. V was pared by 4 bases and J by 2 bases, with 10 bases between. CDR3 DNA: TGTGCCAGCAGTTTAAGAACAGTCACAGATACGCAGTATTTT. It specifies CASSLRTVTDTQYF.

The chain couples TRBV5-4 to TRBJ2-7, with D hard to call. V was trimmed by 3 bases and J by 1 base, leaving 2 bases between them. In germline, CDR1 is SGHNT, CDR2 YYREEE (reference sequence). There are 11 residues in the CDR3. DNA for the CDR3: TGTGCCAGCAGCTCGTCCTACGAGCAGTACTTC. Translated: CASSSSYEQYF.

This clone was seen only a few times. The chain recombines TRBV7-9 with TRBJ1-2; 7 positions match TRBD1. The CDR3 loop spans 12 amino acids. The junction had 2 bases not matched to a gene; V was cut back by 3 bases and J by 7 bases. Looked up from germline, CDR1 is SEHNR and CDR2 is FQNEAQ (reference sequence). CDR3 sequence (DNA): TGTGCCAGCAGCTTTGCAGGGGGTGGCTACACCTTC. Its protein is CASSFAGGGYTF.

The V gene is TRBV7-3, the J gene TRBJ2-1; D might be TRBD2 (5 bases). Germline CDR1 is SGHTA and CDR2 is FQGTGA. V was cut by 5 bases and J by 4 bases, with 9 bases left in between. The CDR3 spans 13 residues. For the CDR3, the DNA is TGTGCCAGCAGCCCCCGAGGGTACAATGAGCAGTTCTTC. Protein product: CASSPRGYNEQFF.

The V gene is TRBV19, the J gene TRBJ2-2; D gene unclear. Germline V gene sequence: CDR1 LNHDA, CDR2 SQIVND (reference sequence). Trimming took off 3 bases at V and 0 bases at J, with 17 bases between the two ends. This CDR3 region has 18 residues. The CDR3 loop is CASSIPPWVRSNTGELFF. The CDR3, as DNA: TGTGCCAGTAGTATCCCCCCCTGGGTCAGGTCGAACACCGGGGAGCTGTTTTTT.

The genes are TRBV6-4 and TRBJ1-5; perhaps TRBD1 as D (5 bases). V was clipped by 3 bases and J by 2 bases, with 5 bases between them. The CDR3 is 13 residues long. CDR1 and CDR2 (germline): MRHNA, SNTAGT. CDR3 protein: CASSEQGNQPQHF. The CDR3 DNA follows: TGTGCCAGCAGTGAACAGGGCAATCAGCCCCAGCATTTT.

The chain joins TRBV5-4 to TRBJ1-1; D is unresolved. In germline, CDR1 is SGHNT, CDR2 YYREEE (reference sequence). CDR3 size: 14 residues. The germline V and J ends were trimmed by 0 bases and 4 bases, with 10 bases remaining between them. CDR3 in DNA: TGTGCCAGCAGCTTGGCCACGATGGCCACTGAAGCTTTCTTT. It translates to CASSLATMATEAFF.

The J gene is TRBJ2-5, the V gene TRBV18; D might be TRBD1 (5 bases). The CDR3 runs to 14 residues. V dropped 4 bases and J dropped 6 bases, with 15 bases sitting between them. The V gene's germline CDR1 is KGHSH and CDR2 LQKENI. CDR3 loop: CASSLLDSLKTQYF. The CDR3 DNA is TGTGCCAGCTCACTACTCGACAGCTTGAAGACCCAGTACTTC. Using reference TRBV18 and TRBJ2-5 for the parts outside the CDR3, the full variable domain is NAGVMQNPRHLVRRRGQEARLRCSPMKGHSHVYWYRQLPEEGLKFMVYLQKENIIDESGMPKERFSAEFPKEGPSILRIQQVVRGDSAAYFCASSLLDSLKTQYFGPGTRLLVL.

The V call is TRBV7-9, the J call TRBJ2-7; TRBD1 is a possible D gene (6 bases). V was trimmed by 5 bases and J by 2 bases, leaving 19 bases between them. CDR1 is SEHNR, CDR2 FQNEAQ, per germline (reference sequence). The CDR3 sequence is 16 residues long. CDR3 in amino acids: CASSPRRDKSPYEQYF. The CDR3, as DNA: TGTGCCAGCAGCCCTAGACGGGACAAGTCTCCCTACGAGCAGTACTTC.

This rearrangement joins TRBV5-6 to TRBJ2-7; 8 positions agree with TRBD1. Germline-derived CDR1 and CDR2 are SGHDT and YYEEEE. The junction had 3 bases not matched to a gene; V was cut back by 4 bases and J by 0 bases. The CDR3 contains 14 residues. The CDR3 nucleotides read TGTGCCAGCAGCCCGGACAGGGACTCCTACGAGCAGTACTTC. Translating gives CASSPDRDSYEQYF.

The chain recombines TRBV27 with TRBJ2-5; 13 bases fit TRBD2. Germline V gene data show CDR1 as MNHEY and CDR2 as SMNVEV (reference sequence). CDR3 size: 15 residues. The J segment lost 4 bases and the V segment lost 3 bases, leaving 2 bases of the junction unmatched. CDR3 bases: TGTGCCAGCAGTTTTGGACTAGCGGGGGTAGAGACCCAGTACTTC. Translating it yields CASSFGLAGVETQYF.

V gene TRBV5-6 combines with J gene TRBJ1-5; 8 nucleotides match TRBD1. Germline V gene lookup returns CDR1 SGHDT and CDR2 YYEEEE. V gave up 2 bases and J gave up 3 bases; unmatched junction bases: 7. The CDR3 has 16 amino acids. The CDR3 DNA reads TGTGCCAGCAGCTTTTTCAGGGGGCAGAACAATCAGCCCCAGCATTTT. This gives the protein CASSFFRGQNNQPQHF.

This sequence joins TRBV6-5 and TRBJ2-3, with D possibly matching TRBD2 (5 bases). The CDR3 length is 14 residues. V was pared by 1 base and J by 6 bases, with 11 bases between. Germline V gives CDR1 MNHEY, CDR2 SVGAGI. The CDR3 region has the DNA TGTGCCAGCAGTTACTGGCGATCGGGGGATACGCAGTATTTT. Its protein product is CASSYWRSGDTQYF.

Only one count was recorded for this clone. The chain carries TRBV20-1 and TRBJ2-7; D uncertain. CDR3 length: 11 residues. CDR1 is DFQATT and CDR2 is SNEGSKA in the germline V gene (reference sequence). Trimming took 4 bases from V and 6 from J, leaving 10 bases between them. The CDR3 sequence: CSATLVSEQYF. CDR3 sequence (DNA): TGCAGTGCTACCCTAGTAAGCGAGCAGTACTTC.

This chain links TRBV15 with TRBJ2-3; maybe TRBD2 (6 bases). The ends were cut back, 5 bases at V and 0 bases at J, with 9 bases in the middle. Germline V gives CDR1 LNHNV, CDR2 YYDKDF (reference sequence). There are 14 residues in the CDR3. DNA of the CDR3: TGTGCCACCAGCCGGGACTTTAGCACAGATACGCAGTATTTT. Translation: CATSRDFSTDTQYF.

The chain joins TRBV4-2 to TRBJ1-4, with TRBD1 identical over 7 bases. This CDR3 contains 16 residues. The germline V gene encodes CDR1 LGHNA and CDR2 YNFKEQ. V shed 0 bases and J 6 bases; nucleotides not matched to a gene: 7. Written as DNA, the CDR3 is TGTGCCAGCAGCCAAGATGCGGTGACAGGGTATGAAAAACTGTTTTTT. Its translation: CASSQDAVTGYEKLFF.

The table lists this clone with a count of one. The V call is TRBV2, the J call TRBJ2-3; 7 bases align to TRBD1. Germline CDR1 SNHLY, CDR2 FYNNEI. This CDR3 is 12 amino acids long. The trim removed 6 bases at V and 7 bases at J, leaving 4 bases unmatched. CDR3 sequence (DNA): TGTGCCAGCAGCGAGACAGGGTATACGCAGTATTTT. Its protein is CASSETGYTQYF.